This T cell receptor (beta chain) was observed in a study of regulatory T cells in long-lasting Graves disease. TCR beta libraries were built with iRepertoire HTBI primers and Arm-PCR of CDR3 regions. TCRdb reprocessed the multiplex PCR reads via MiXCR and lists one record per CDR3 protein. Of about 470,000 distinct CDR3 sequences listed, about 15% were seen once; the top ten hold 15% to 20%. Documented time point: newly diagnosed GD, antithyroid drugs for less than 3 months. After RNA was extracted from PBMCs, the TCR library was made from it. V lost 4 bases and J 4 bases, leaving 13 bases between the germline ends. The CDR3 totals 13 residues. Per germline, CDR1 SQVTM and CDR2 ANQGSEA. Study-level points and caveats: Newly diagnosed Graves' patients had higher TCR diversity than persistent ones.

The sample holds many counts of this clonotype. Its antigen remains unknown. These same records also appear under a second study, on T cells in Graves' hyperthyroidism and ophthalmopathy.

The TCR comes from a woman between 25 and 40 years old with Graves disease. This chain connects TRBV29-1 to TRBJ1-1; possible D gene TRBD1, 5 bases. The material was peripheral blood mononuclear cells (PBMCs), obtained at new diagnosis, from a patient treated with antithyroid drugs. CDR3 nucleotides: TGCAGCGTTGTCCCCAGGGCGTCCACTGAAGCTTTCTTT. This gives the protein CSVVPRASTEAFF.